These T cell receptor beta chains were read from a single sample in a study of beta chain features in type 1 diabetes. Produced via immunoSEQ multiplex PCR; TCRdb's table is partial and in-frame only. Among 250,000 to 350,000 clones listed, 14% to 15% were seen once. Material for sequencing was naive CD4+ T cells from blood. The receptors here all came from a man aged 18-30 years with type 1 diabetes. Each CDR3 is given without its conserved first and last residue. Each record gives: V gene, CDR3 length, J gene, CDR3 protein.

v_gene: TRBV29-1
len: 14
j_gene: TRBJ2-1
CDR3aa: SVLKILAGVGNEQF

v_gene: TRBV4-1
len: 13
j_gene: TRBJ2-3
CDR3aa: ASSQDRGGTDTQY

v_gene: TRBV19
len: 11
j_gene: TRBJ2-7
CDR3aa: ASSIQEFYEQY

v_gene: TRBV10-2
len: 11
j_gene: TRBJ2-1
CDR3aa: ASSPDFASEQF

v_gene: TRBV6-6
len: 12
j_gene: TRBJ2-7
CDR3aa: ASSLDRGRDEQY

v_gene: TRBV7-9
len: 15
j_gene: TRBJ2-7
CDR3aa: ASSQLGDRPNSYEQY

v_gene: TRBV6-5
len: 11
j_gene: TRBJ1-6
CDR3aa: ASTSGRNSPLH

v_gene: TRBV27
len: 14
j_gene: TRBJ2-5
CDR3aa: ASSSRLAGHQETQY

v_gene: TRBV4-3
len: 19
j_gene: TRBJ1-1
CDR3aa: ASSQYPNLQVLTPYNTEAF

v_gene: TRBV4-3
len: 12
j_gene: TRBJ1-2
CDR3aa: ASSQEMVTDGYT

v_gene: TRBV5-1
len: 13
j_gene: TRBJ2-5
CDR3aa: ASSLRTGGGETQY

v_gene: TRBV11-2
len: 15
j_gene: TRBJ1-2
CDR3aa: ASSSLSPGDPNHGYT

v_gene: TRBV10-3
len: 11
j_gene: TRBJ2-7
CDR3aa: AIRAGSNYEQY

v_gene: TRBV7-8
len: 12
j_gene: TRBJ1-1
CDR3aa: ASAGMPPNTEAF

v_gene: TRBV5-1
len: 13
j_gene: TRBJ2-7
CDR3aa: ASSIGGQGAYEQY

v_gene: TRBV28
len: 11
j_gene: TRBJ1-2
CDR3aa: ASIEGRGSGYT

v_gene: TRBV23-1
len: 14
j_gene: TRBJ2-2
CDR3aa: ASSQWGHSNTGELF

v_gene: TRBV18
len: 14
j_gene: TRBJ2-6
CDR3aa: ASSPRGDSGANVLT

v_gene: TRBV2
len: 16
j_gene: TRBJ2-1
CDR3aa: ASSVPPSAGGRVNEQF

v_gene: TRBV28
len: 12
j_gene: TRBJ2-2
CDR3aa: ASRDFGFTGELF

v_gene: TRBV7-9
len: 12
j_gene: TRBJ2-5
CDR3aa: ASSLVAVQEAQY

v_gene: TRBV7-2
len: 12
j_gene: TRBJ2-1
CDR3aa: ASSLGQGNNEQF

v_gene: TRBV7-9
len: 10
j_gene: TRBJ2-3
CDR3aa: ASSLSGDTQY

v_gene: TRBV29-1
len: 12
j_gene: TRBJ1-1
CDR3aa: SVRGLLMNTEAF

v_gene: TRBV2
len: 12
j_gene: TRBJ1-5
CDR3aa: ASSGTGGHQPQH

v_gene: TRBV30
len: 10
j_gene: TRBJ1-5
CDR3aa: AWNEGSQPQH

v_gene: TRBV30
len: 12
j_gene: TRBJ2-2
CDR3aa: AWNPGLEAGELF

v_gene: TRBV7-9
len: 12
j_gene: TRBJ2-7
CDR3aa: ASSLGSGEREQY

v_gene: TRBV6-6
len: 14
j_gene: TRBJ2-5
CDR3aa: ASSLSLAGYQETQY

v_gene: TRBV19
len: 12
j_gene: TRBJ2-1
CDR3aa: ASSMMTSGPEQF

v_gene: TRBV5-1
len: 13
j_gene: TRBJ1-1
CDR3aa: ASSLEGLPNTEAF

v_gene: TRBV7-2
len: 14
j_gene: TRBJ2-1
CDR3aa: ASSLVSGASWNEQF

v_gene: TRBV18
len: 14
j_gene: TRBJ2-7
CDR3aa: ASSPIMAGGGYEQY

v_gene: TRBV9
len: 13
j_gene: TRBJ1-1
CDR3aa: ASSVGGDSNTEAF

v_gene: TRBV5-4
len: 13
j_gene: TRBJ2-3
CDR3aa: ASRLRGGGSDTQY

v_gene: TRBV2
len: 12
j_gene: TRBJ1-5
CDR3aa: ASDTGGSSQPQH

v_gene: TRBV28
len: 13
j_gene: TRBJ2-3
CDR3aa: ASSPVVAGADTQY

v_gene: TRBV7-2
len: 12
j_gene: TRBJ2-3
CDR3aa: ASSLGTSVDTQY

v_gene: TRBV29-1
len: 12
j_gene: TRBJ1-1
CDR3aa: SVARTGQNTEAF

v_gene: TRBV2
len: 13
j_gene: TRBJ2-1
CDR3aa: ASSTGASSYNEQF

v_gene: TRBV15
len: 12
j_gene: TRBJ2-5
CDR3aa: ATSRDGYQETQY

v_gene: TRBV7-2
len: 13
j_gene: TRBJ2-7
CDR3aa: ASRARSGGPSEQY